This is a list of T cell receptor beta chains from one sample in a study of blood T cell repertoires in COVID-19. Repertoires were generated with immunoSEQ multiplex PCR, while TCRdb's copy carries only in-frame clones and drops some. Here the sample spans 110,000 to 150,000 clones, over 75% being singletons. Sample: peripheral blood. Every receptor here comes from a woman aged 45-60 years with acute or convalescent COVID-19. Both conserved end residues are part of each CDR3. A D gene is named only where the DNA matches it firmly. Part of the rows lack a size; the others show once, few, many or a class for expanded clones.

V	J	size	D	DNA	CDR3
TRBV19	TRBJ2-7	-	-	TGTGCCAGTAGTATTATGGCAACGCGAGGCTACGAGCAGTACTTC	CASSIMATRGYEQYF
TRBV29-1	TRBJ2-5	-	-	TGCAGCGTTGGGCAGGTCCAAGAGACCCAGTACTTC	CSVGQVQETQYF
TRBV23-1	TRBJ1-2	-	-	TGCGCCACCAAATCCGGGACAACTAACTATGGCTACACCTTC	CATKSGTTNYGYTF
TRBV30	TRBJ1-1	-	TRBD1	TGTGCCTGGACAGGGGGCGATAGTACTGAAGCTTTCTTT	CAWTGGDSTEAFF
TRBV5-1	TRBJ2-2	-	-	TGCGCCAGCAGACCCCCGACAGCCTCCTCCGGGGAGCTGTTTTTT	CASRPPTASSGELFF
TRBV7-9	TRBJ2-7	-	TRBD1	TGTGCCAGCAGCTCGGGGACAGGGGGCTACGAGCAGTACTTC	CASSSGTGGYEQYF
TRBV6-8	TRBJ2-5	few	TRBD1	TGTGCCAGCAGTCGTGACAGGGGTCAAGAGACCCAGTACTTC	CASSRDRGQETQYF
TRBV5-6	TRBJ1-1	-	TRBD1	TGTGCCAGCAGCTGGGACAGGGGACACACTGAAGCTTTCTTT	CASSWDRGHTEAFF
TRBV9	TRBJ2-2	-	-	TGTGCCAGCAGCGTACGAAAATCGGGGGGCGTGAACGGGGAGCTGTTTTTT	CASSVRKSGGVNGELFF
TRBV25-1	TRBJ1-2	once	-	TGTGCCAGCACCGGAACAGGGAACTATGGCTACACCTTC	CASTGTGNYGYTF
TRBV2	TRBJ1-6	-	-	TGTGCCAGCAGTGAAGTTGCAGGGCCCTCACCCCTCCACTTT	CASSEVAGPSPLHF
TRBV5-1	TRBJ1-4	-	TRBD1	TGCGCCAGCAGCTTGGGGTTTGGGACAGGGGATCAAAAACTGTTTTTT	CASSLGFGTGDQKLFF
TRBV6-5	TRBJ2-7	-	TRBD2	TGTGCCAGCATAAAAACTCCGGGACTAGCGGACGAGCAGTACTTC	CASIKTPGLADEQYF
TRBV7-2	TRBJ2-1	-	-	TGTGCCAGCAGCTTAAGGCGGTACAATGAGCAGTTCTTC	CASSLRRYNEQFF
TRBV11-2	TRBJ2-3	once	TRBD2	TGTGCCAGCAGCTTAGTAGCGGGACTAGTCACAGATACGCAGTATTTT	CASSLVAGLVTDTQYF
TRBV19	TRBJ2-7	-	-	TGTGCCAGTAGTATATCAGGGACATCGCTCGACGAGCAGTACTTC	CASSISGTSLDEQYF
TRBV24-1	TRBJ1-3	-	-	TGTGCCACCAGTCAGATTCAGGCCTTGGGAAACACCATATATTTT	CATSQIQALGNTIYF
TRBV2	TRBJ1-1	-	-	TGTGCCAGCAGTTGGGTCGGGGGGCGAGGTGAAGCTTTCTTT	CASSWVGGRGEAFF
TRBV24-1	TRBJ2-5	-	TRBD1	TGTGCCACCAGTGATTCGGGACAGCTCCAAGAGACCCAGTACTTC	CATSDSGQLQETQYF
TRBV28	TRBJ2-7	-	TRBD1	TGTGCCACCCAGACCCCCGGGACAGGGTCGTACGAGCAGTACTTC	CATQTPGTGSYEQYF
TRBV7-9	TRBJ2-7	-	TRBD2	TGTGCCAGCAGCTTAATCCCCAGAGCGGGGAGCTACGAGCAGTACTTC	CASSLIPRAGSYEQYF
TRBV7-9	TRBJ1-4	-	-	TGTGCCAGCAGCTTAGTCCAGGCGCCGGTATTACCTAATGAAAAACTGTTTTTT	CASSLVQAPVLPNEKLFF
TRBV19	TRBJ1-2	-	TRBD1	TGTGCCAGTAGTATAGATGTCGGGACAGGGGCGCAGGGTGTCGAAGGCTACACCTTC	CASSIDVGTGAQGVEGYTF
TRBV7-8	TRBJ1-5	-	-	TGTGCCAGCAGCTTAAACTTCCCCGCGGGCAATCAGCCCCAGCATTTT	CASSLNFPAGNQPQHF
TRBV10-3	TRBJ2-5	-	TRBD2	TGTGCCATCGGCCGGGACCATGGGGAGGGGACCCAGTACTTC	CAIGRDHGEGTQYF
TRBV2	TRBJ1-2	-	TRBD1	TGTGCCAGCAACAACTGGACAGGGGGATATGGCTACACCTTC	CASNNWTGGYGYTF
TRBV18	TRBJ1-4	-	-	TGTGCCAGCTCACCGGGGGCGGGTGAAAAACTGTTTTTT	CASSPGAGEKLFF